These T cell receptor beta chains were read from a single sample in a study of metastatic and nonmetastatic thyroid tumors. With MiXCR, TCRdb called clones anew from the PCR reads. The sample holds some 37,000 clones; roughly 45% are singletons and the top ten take less than 25%. Sequencing was done on a sample of tumor tissue. All receptors derive from a male donor with papillary thyroid cancer or a benign thyroid nodule (not recorded which). Some clones in this sample may be carry-over from other donors' samples. Each CDR3 is given with its conserved first and last residue. Fields, in order: J gene, D gene, V gene, clone size, CDR3 DNA, CDR3 protein. D genes are given only for firm matches. Size is omitted from some rows. Given values are once, few, many or a class for expanded clones.

j_call: TRBJ2-7
d_call: NA
v_call: TRBV5-1
clone_size: NA
cdr3_nt: TGCGCCAGCAGCCCTGACGGGCCGTCCTACGAGCAGTACTTC
cdr3_aa: CASSPDGPSYEQYF

j_call: TRBJ2-3
d_call: NA
v_call: TRBV20-1
clone_size: NA
cdr3_nt: TGCAGTGCTAGCACGGCTTCGGGGGCGGGAGTGACAGATACGCAGTATTTT
cdr3_aa: CSASTASGAGVTDTQYF

j_call: TRBJ2-2
d_call: NA
v_call: TRBV27
clone_size: few
cdr3_nt: TGTGCCAGCAGTTTTACGGGAGAGGATACCGGGGAGCTGTTTTTT
cdr3_aa: CASSFTGEDTGELFF

j_call: TRBJ2-7
d_call: TRBD2
v_call: TRBV28
clone_size: few
cdr3_nt: TGTGCCAACAGCCCAGGGACTATCGGGAGCTACGAGCAGTACTTC
cdr3_aa: CANSPGTIGSYEQYF

j_call: TRBJ2-3
d_call: NA
v_call: TRBV28
clone_size: NA
cdr3_nt: TGTGCCAGCAGTTTTTTGTCGGGTACAGATACGCAGTATTTT
cdr3_aa: CASSFLSGTDTQYF

j_call: TRBJ1-3
d_call: NA
v_call: TRBV6-8
clone_size: NA
cdr3_nt: TGTGCCAGCAGTTACACGGACAAGACCGGAAACACCATATATTTT
cdr3_aa: CASSYTDKTGNTIYF

j_call: TRBJ1-5
d_call: NA
v_call: TRBV9
clone_size: NA
cdr3_nt: TGTGCCAGCAGCGTAGAAGCGTATAGCAATCAGCCCCAGCATTTT
cdr3_aa: CASSVEAYSNQPQHF

j_call: TRBJ1-6
d_call: TRBD1
v_call: TRBV11-1
clone_size: NA
cdr3_nt: TGTGCCAGCAGCTTAGCGCCTCACAGGGGTGCACCCCTCCACTTT
cdr3_aa: CASSLAPHRGAPLHF

j_call: TRBJ2-1
d_call: TRBD2
v_call: TRBV27
clone_size: few
cdr3_nt: TGTGCCAGCAGTTTACGGGGGAGGGCCGATGAGCAGTTCTTC
cdr3_aa: CASSLRGRADEQFF

j_call: TRBJ2-7
d_call: NA
v_call: TRBV27
clone_size: few
cdr3_nt: TGTGCCAGCAGTTTACTCCTACCCTACGAGCAGTACTTC
cdr3_aa: CASSLLLPYEQYF

j_call: TRBJ1-1
d_call: NA
v_call: TRBV5-1
clone_size: NA
cdr3_nt: TGCGCCAGCAGCTTCGGAGGGCCGAGTGGGAACACTGAAGCTTTCTTT
cdr3_aa: CASSFGGPSGNTEAFF

j_call: TRBJ1-1
d_call: TRBD1
v_call: TRBV30
clone_size: NA
cdr3_nt: TGTGCCTGGAGTACACAGAAGATAACAGGGGACACTGAAGCTTTCTTT
cdr3_aa: CAWSTQKITGDTEAFF

j_call: TRBJ2-3
d_call: NA
v_call: TRBV7-2
clone_size: NA
cdr3_nt: TGTGCCAGCAGCGTCCGGACTGGGACGCAGTATTTT
cdr3_aa: CASSVRTGTQYF

j_call: TRBJ1-1
d_call: NA
v_call: TRBV12-3/TRBV12-4
clone_size: NA
cdr3_nt: TGTGCCAGCAGTTTTCTACAAGGAAACACTGAAGCTTTCTTT
cdr3_aa: CASSFLQGNTEAFF

j_call: TRBJ2-7
d_call: NA
v_call: TRBV5-1
clone_size: NA
cdr3_nt: TGCGCCAGCAGCCGCGGGGGCGCGAGTGGCGAGCAGTACTTC
cdr3_aa: CASSRGGASGEQYF

j_call: TRBJ2-7
d_call: TRBD2
v_call: TRBV11-2
clone_size: NA
cdr3_nt: TGTGCCAGCAGCCCCCCGGGACTAGCGGGAATCGAGCAGTACTTC
cdr3_aa: CASSPPGLAGIEQYF

j_call: TRBJ2-1
d_call: NA
v_call: TRBV9
clone_size: medium-sized
cdr3_nt: TGTGCCAGCAGCGTAGTCGGCGGGATGGGATCCAATGAGCAGTTCTTC
cdr3_aa: CASSVVGGMGSNEQFF

j_call: TRBJ2-1
d_call: NA
v_call: TRBV2
clone_size: NA
cdr3_nt: TGTGCCAGCAGTGAACTTGGCAGCAGGGATGAGCAGTTCTTC
cdr3_aa: CASSELGSRDEQFF

j_call: TRBJ1-4
d_call: NA
v_call: TRBV20-1
clone_size: NA
cdr3_nt: TGCAGTGCTAGAGATTTCTCGGACACCACAACTAATGAAAAACTGTTTTTT
cdr3_aa: CSARDFSDTTTNEKLFF

j_call: TRBJ1-2
d_call: NA
v_call: TRBV28
clone_size: few
cdr3_nt: TGTGCCAGCAGTTTCTCGCCCCAGGGTGATGGCTACACCTTC
cdr3_aa: CASSFSPQGDGYTF

j_call: TRBJ2-7
d_call: NA
v_call: TRBV20-1
clone_size: few
cdr3_nt: TGCAGTGTCAGGAGGAAGGGGGACTTCAACGAGCAGTACTTC
cdr3_aa: CSVRRKGDFNEQYF

j_call: TRBJ1-2
d_call: NA
v_call: TRBV7-6
clone_size: few
cdr3_nt: TGTGCCAGCAGCCTTGACGTGGGACCCTATGGCTACACCTTC
cdr3_aa: CASSLDVGPYGYTF

j_call: TRBJ1-5
d_call: TRBD1
v_call: TRBV20-1
clone_size: NA
cdr3_nt: TGCAGTGCTAGAGATCAGTACAGGGGACAATCCAACAATCAGCCCCAGCATTTT
cdr3_aa: CSARDQYRGQSNNQPQHF

j_call: TRBJ2-2
d_call: NA
v_call: TRBV28
clone_size: NA
cdr3_nt: TGTGCCAGCAGGGTGAACACCGGGGAGCTGTTTTTT
cdr3_aa: CASRVNTGELFF

j_call: TRBJ2-3
d_call: NA
v_call: TRBV24-1
clone_size: medium-sized
cdr3_nt: TGTGCCACCAGTGGTAAGACCACAGATACGCAGTATTTT
cdr3_aa: CATSGKTTDTQYF

j_call: TRBJ1-5
d_call: NA
v_call: TRBV30
clone_size: few
cdr3_nt: TGTGCCTGGAGTGTATCGCGCGGGATGTATAGCAATCAGCCCCAGCATTTT
cdr3_aa: CAWSVSRGMYSNQPQHF

j_call: TRBJ2-3
d_call: TRBD2
v_call: TRBV6-2/TRBV6-3
clone_size: NA
cdr3_nt: TGTGCCAGCAGTTACGGGAGGGCCACAGATACGCAGTATTTT
cdr3_aa: CASSYGRATDTQYF

j_call: TRBJ1-2
d_call: TRBD1
v_call: TRBV27
clone_size: NA
cdr3_nt: TGTGCCAGCAGCCCGACAGGGAATGGTGACTATGGCTACACCTTC
cdr3_aa: CASSPTGNGDYGYTF

j_call: TRBJ2-3
d_call: NA
v_call: TRBV20-1
clone_size: once
cdr3_nt: TGCAGTGCTAGGGGACGCGGTCCCATAACAGATACGCAGTATTTT
cdr3_aa: CSARGRGPITDTQYF

j_call: TRBJ1-4
d_call: TRBD1
v_call: TRBV5-8
clone_size: NA
cdr3_nt: TGTGCCAGCAGCTTTGGGGTGCAGGGGGTAGGCGAAAAACTGTTTTTT
cdr3_aa: CASSFGVQGVGEKLFF

j_call: TRBJ2-7
d_call: NA
v_call: TRBV3-1
clone_size: NA
cdr3_nt: TGTGCCAGCAGCCACGCAGCCAGCTCCTACGAGCAGTACTTC
cdr3_aa: CASSHAASSYEQYF

j_call: TRBJ2-3
d_call: TRBD2
v_call: TRBV4-1
clone_size: few
cdr3_nt: TGCGCCAGCAGCCCCAGGGCTAGCGGCGGGGGAGATACGCAGTATTTT
cdr3_aa: CASSPRASGGGDTQYF

j_call: TRBJ2-7
d_call: NA
v_call: TRBV4-1
clone_size: NA
cdr3_nt: TGCGCCAGCAGCCAAGGAAATACGGGTGGCGAGCAGTACTTC
cdr3_aa: CASSQGNTGGEQYF

j_call: TRBJ1-6
d_call: TRBD1
v_call: TRBV28
clone_size: NA
cdr3_nt: TGTGCCAGCAGTTCACAGGGGGCGGATAGTTCACCCCTCCACTTT
cdr3_aa: CASSSQGADSSPLHF

j_call: TRBJ2-6
d_call: NA
v_call: TRBV19
clone_size: once
cdr3_nt: TGTGCCAGTAGTAGAATAGGGGTAGGTACTGGGGCCAACGTCCTGACTTTC
cdr3_aa: CASSRIGVGTGANVLTF

j_call: TRBJ2-7
d_call: NA
v_call: TRBV4-1
clone_size: NA
cdr3_nt: TGCGCCAGCAGCAGATGGAATAGCGGAAGCTCCTACGAGCAGTACTTC
cdr3_aa: CASSRWNSGSSYEQYF

j_call: TRBJ2-1
d_call: TRBD2
v_call: TRBV28
clone_size: NA
cdr3_nt: TGTGCCAGCAGAGCTAGCGGGTTGACCTACAATGAGCAGTTCTTC
cdr3_aa: CASRASGLTYNEQFF

j_call: TRBJ2-7
d_call: TRBD2
v_call: TRBV20-1
clone_size: once
cdr3_nt: TGCAGTGCTAGAGCGCCTAGCGGGGCCTACGAGCAGTACTTC
cdr3_aa: CSARAPSGAYEQYF

j_call: TRBJ2-5
d_call: NA
v_call: TRBV27
clone_size: NA
cdr3_nt: TGTGCCAGCAGCCCCTCGGTTCGGCAAGAGACCCAGTACTTC
cdr3_aa: CASSPSVRQETQYF

j_call: TRBJ1-1
d_call: NA
v_call: TRBV7-9
clone_size: NA
cdr3_nt: TGTGCAAACCTCATCGAAGGGAGGGAGCCCACTGAAGCCTTCTTT
cdr3_aa: CANLIEGREPTEAFF

j_call: TRBJ2-2
d_call: NA
v_call: TRBV7-8
clone_size: NA
cdr3_nt: TGTGCCAGCAGCTTAGTAGCCGCGCCGACCGGGGAGCTGTTTTTT
cdr3_aa: CASSLVAAPTGELFF

j_call: TRBJ2-1
d_call: TRBD1
v_call: TRBV11-3
clone_size: few
cdr3_nt: TGTGCCAGCCTTGGACAGGGGCGTTGGAATGAGCAGTTCTTC
cdr3_aa: CASLGQGRWNEQFF

j_call: TRBJ1-4
d_call: TRBD1
v_call: TRBV9
clone_size: medium-sized
cdr3_nt: TGTGCCAGCAGCCCCAGCACCGGGACAGGGGTCAGGAAACTGTTTTTT
cdr3_aa: CASSPSTGTGVRKLFF

j_call: TRBJ2-6
d_call: NA
v_call: TRBV19
clone_size: few
cdr3_nt: TGTGCCACAGGCTCTGGGGCCAACGTCCTGACTTTC
cdr3_aa: CATGSGANVLTF

j_call: TRBJ1-3
d_call: TRBD1
v_call: TRBV28
clone_size: few
cdr3_nt: TGTGCCAGCAGTGTCCCTACCCGAGGACAGGGAAGAAGAAACACCATATATTTT
cdr3_aa: CASSVPTRGQGRRNTIYF

j_call: TRBJ1-6
d_call: NA
v_call: TRBV10-2
clone_size: NA
cdr3_nt: TGCGCCAGCAGTCGAACACCCGTAGATGGTAATTCACCCCTCCACTTT
cdr3_aa: CASSRTPVDGNSPLHF

j_call: TRBJ2-2
d_call: TRBD1
v_call: TRBV12-3/TRBV12-4
clone_size: few
cdr3_nt: TGTGCCAGCAGTATCAGGACAGGCGGGAACACCGGGGAGCTGTTTTTT
cdr3_aa: CASSIRTGGNTGELFF

j_call: TRBJ2-7
d_call: NA
v_call: TRBV5-1
clone_size: NA
cdr3_nt: TGCGCCAGCAGCCCGTCCCGCTTTAACTCCTACGAGCAGTACTTC
cdr3_aa: CASSPSRFNSYEQYF

j_call: TRBJ2-1
d_call: NA
v_call: TRBV20-1
clone_size: NA
cdr3_nt: TGCAGTGCCAGACTCGAGGCAGACAATGAGCAGTTCTTC
cdr3_aa: CSARLEADNEQFF

j_call: TRBJ1-1
d_call: NA
v_call: TRBV3-1
clone_size: NA
cdr3_nt: TGTGCCAGCAGCCAAGTGGCCAACACTGAAGCTTTCTTT
cdr3_aa: CASSQVANTEAFF

j_call: TRBJ2-7
d_call: TRBD1
v_call: TRBV30
clone_size: NA
cdr3_nt: TGTGCCTGGGCCCATCCGGACAGGGGGCGAGGGGAGCAGTACTTC
cdr3_aa: CAWAHPDRGRGEQYF

j_call: TRBJ1-6
d_call: NA
v_call: TRBV6-1
clone_size: few
cdr3_nt: TGTGCCAGCAGTGAATGGGGGGGTTCACCCCTCCACTTT
cdr3_aa: CASSEWGGSPLHF

j_call: TRBJ1-6
d_call: NA
v_call: TRBV7-9
clone_size: NA
cdr3_nt: TGTGCCAGCAGCTTCGGCAGCGATTCACCCCTCCACTTT
cdr3_aa: CASSFGSDSPLHF

j_call: TRBJ1-1
d_call: TRBD1
v_call: TRBV6-2/TRBV6-3
clone_size: NA
cdr3_nt: TGTGCCAGCAGTTACTTCGGACAGGGTCAAGCTTTCTTT
cdr3_aa: CASSYFGQGQAFF

j_call: TRBJ2-2
d_call: NA
v_call: TRBV5-1
clone_size: NA
cdr3_nt: TGCGCCAGCAGCTTGGCCGCGTGGCAGTTCGGGGAGCTGTTTTTT
cdr3_aa: CASSLAAWQFGELFF

j_call: TRBJ1-2
d_call: NA
v_call: TRBV6-2/TRBV6-3
clone_size: NA
cdr3_nt: TGTGCCAGCACCACACTCGGAGGTGGCTACACCTTC
cdr3_aa: CASTTLGGGYTF

j_call: TRBJ2-7
d_call: TRBD2
v_call: TRBV6-1
clone_size: NA
cdr3_nt: TGTGCCAGCAGGAGGTCACTAGCGGGAGTGTACGAGCAGTACTTC
cdr3_aa: CASRRSLAGVYEQYF

j_call: TRBJ1-2
d_call: TRBD1
v_call: TRBV12-3/TRBV12-4
clone_size: NA
cdr3_nt: TGTGCCAGCAGACAACGTGGGACAGGGTATGGCTACACCTTC
cdr3_aa: CASRQRGTGYGYTF

j_call: TRBJ1-3
d_call: NA
v_call: TRBV6-5
clone_size: few
cdr3_nt: TGTGCCAGCAGTTACTTTGTCGGCAGGCCCTCCGGAAACACCATATATTTT
cdr3_aa: CASSYFVGRPSGNTIYF

j_call: TRBJ2-5
d_call: TRBD2
v_call: TRBV6-1
clone_size: NA
cdr3_nt: TGTGCCAGCAGCCCGGGACTAGCGGGAGCGTGGGAGACCCAGTACTTC
cdr3_aa: CASSPGLAGAWETQYF